The clone carrying this T cell receptor (beta chain) was recorded a few times. Its antigen remains unknown. These data belong to a study of CD8 T cells in ankylosing spondylitis. MiXCR, run by TCRdb on the 5' RACE reads, gives a single entry per CDR3 protein. The table has about 540,000 distinct CDR3 sequences, about an eighth seen once. Study outcomes and limitations: A CD8+ phenotype characterized the disease-linked clones, which were relatively rare in peripheral blood. A TCR beta motif made of about 8 highly homologous variants seemed typical of ankylosing spondylitis blood.

Trimming cost V 0 bases and J 6 bases, with 15 bases left between them. The CDR3 covers 15 residues. CDR1 is SGHRS and CDR2 is YFSETQ in the germline V gene. The receptor was derived from a male donor with ankylosing spondylitis. The rearrangement links TRBV5-1 to TRBJ1-2; D is ambiguous. Sequencing was performed on blood, either unsorted or a sorted T cell fraction (not recorded which). CDR3 in DNA: TGCGCCAGCAGCTTGGGTGGCAAGACCTCTGATGGCTACACCTTC. Translating it yields CASSLGGKTSDGYTF.